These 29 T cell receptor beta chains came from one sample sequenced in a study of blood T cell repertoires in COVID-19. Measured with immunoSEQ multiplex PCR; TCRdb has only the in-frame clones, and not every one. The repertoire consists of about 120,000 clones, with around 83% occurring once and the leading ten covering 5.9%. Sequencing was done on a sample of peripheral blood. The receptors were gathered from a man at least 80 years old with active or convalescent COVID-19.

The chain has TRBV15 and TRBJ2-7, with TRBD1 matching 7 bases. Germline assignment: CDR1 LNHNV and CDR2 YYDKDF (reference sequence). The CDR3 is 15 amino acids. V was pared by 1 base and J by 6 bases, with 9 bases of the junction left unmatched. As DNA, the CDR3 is TGTGCCACCAGCAGAGGAACAGGGGTACGGTTCGAGCAGTACTTC. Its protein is CATSRGTGVRFEQYF.

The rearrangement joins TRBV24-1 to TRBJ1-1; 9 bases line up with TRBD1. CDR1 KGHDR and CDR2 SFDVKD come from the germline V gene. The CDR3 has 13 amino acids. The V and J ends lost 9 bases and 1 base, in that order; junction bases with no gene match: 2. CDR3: CATGGQGNTEAFF. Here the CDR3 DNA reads TGTGCCACCGGGGGACAGGGGAACACTGAAGCTTTCTTT.

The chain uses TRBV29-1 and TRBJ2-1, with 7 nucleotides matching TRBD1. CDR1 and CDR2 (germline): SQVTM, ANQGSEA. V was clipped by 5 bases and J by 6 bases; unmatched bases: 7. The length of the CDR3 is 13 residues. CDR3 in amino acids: CSVLDRVGNEQFF. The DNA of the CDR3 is TGCAGCGTTCTAGACAGGGTAGGCAATGAGCAGTTCTTC.

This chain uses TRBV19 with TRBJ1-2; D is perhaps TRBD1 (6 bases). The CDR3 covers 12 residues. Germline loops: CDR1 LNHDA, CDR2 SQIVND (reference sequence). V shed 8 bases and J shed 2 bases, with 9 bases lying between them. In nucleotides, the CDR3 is TGTGCCAGTTCGGACAGAAACTATGGCTACACCTTC. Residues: CASSDRNYGYTF.

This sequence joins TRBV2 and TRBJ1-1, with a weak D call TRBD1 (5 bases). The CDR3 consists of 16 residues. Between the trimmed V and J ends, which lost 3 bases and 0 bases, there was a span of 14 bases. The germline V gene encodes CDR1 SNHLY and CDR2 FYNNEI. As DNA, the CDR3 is TGTGCCAGCAGTGAGTTGTCAGGGAGGGTGAACACTGAAGCTTTCTTT. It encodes CASSELSGRVNTEAFF.

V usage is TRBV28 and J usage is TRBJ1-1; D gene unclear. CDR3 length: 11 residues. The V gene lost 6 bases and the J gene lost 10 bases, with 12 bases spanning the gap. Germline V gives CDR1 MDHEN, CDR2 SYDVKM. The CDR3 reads CASSLWQRAFF. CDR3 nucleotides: TGTGCCAGCAGCCTCTGGCAACGAGCTTTCTTT. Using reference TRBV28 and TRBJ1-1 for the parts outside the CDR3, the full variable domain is DVKVTQSSRYLVKRTGEKVFLECVQDMDHENMFWYRQDPGLGLRLIYFSYDVKMKEKGDIPEGYSVSREKKERFSLILESASTNQTSMYLCASSLWQRAFFGQGTRLTVV.

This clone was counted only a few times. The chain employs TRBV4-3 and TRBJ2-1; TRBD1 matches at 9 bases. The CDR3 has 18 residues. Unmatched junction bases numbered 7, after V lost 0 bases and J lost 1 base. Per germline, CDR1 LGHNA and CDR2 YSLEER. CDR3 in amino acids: CASSQELPTGGSYNEQFF. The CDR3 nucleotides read TGCGCCAGCAGCCAAGAACTCCCGACAGGGGGGTCCTACAATGAGCAGTTCTTC.

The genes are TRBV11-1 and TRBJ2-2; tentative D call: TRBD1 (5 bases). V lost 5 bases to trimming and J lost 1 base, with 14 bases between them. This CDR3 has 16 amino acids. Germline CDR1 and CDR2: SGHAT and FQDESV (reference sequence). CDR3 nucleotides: TGTGCCAGCAGCCGTTTCAGGGCCCTGAACACCGGGGAGCTGTTTTTT. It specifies CASSRFRALNTGELFF.

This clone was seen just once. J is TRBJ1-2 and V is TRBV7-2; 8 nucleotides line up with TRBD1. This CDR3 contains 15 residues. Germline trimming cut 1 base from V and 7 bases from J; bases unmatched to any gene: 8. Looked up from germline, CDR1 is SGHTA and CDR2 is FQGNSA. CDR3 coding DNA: TGTGCCAGCAGCTTAGGGGTCAGGACAGGGCCTGGCTACACCTTC. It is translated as CASSLGVRTGPGYTF.

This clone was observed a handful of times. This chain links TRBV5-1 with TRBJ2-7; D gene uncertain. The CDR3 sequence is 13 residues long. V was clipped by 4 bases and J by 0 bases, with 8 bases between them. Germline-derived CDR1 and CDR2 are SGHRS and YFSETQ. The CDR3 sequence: CASSNTASYEQYF. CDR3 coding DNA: TGCGCCAGCAGCAATACAGCCTCCTACGAGCAGTACTTC.

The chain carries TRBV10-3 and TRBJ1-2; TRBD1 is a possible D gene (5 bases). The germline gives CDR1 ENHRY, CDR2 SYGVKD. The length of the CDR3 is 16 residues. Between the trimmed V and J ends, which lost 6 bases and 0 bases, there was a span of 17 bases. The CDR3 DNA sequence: TGTGCCATCAGCCTAGGGGCCCCTGAGACTAACTATGGCTACACCTTC. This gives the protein CAISLGAPETNYGYTF.

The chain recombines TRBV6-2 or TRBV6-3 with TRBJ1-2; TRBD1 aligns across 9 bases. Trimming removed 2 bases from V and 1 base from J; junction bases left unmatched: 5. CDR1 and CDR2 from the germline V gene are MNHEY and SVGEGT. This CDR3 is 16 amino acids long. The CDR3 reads CASSYASDRGNYGYTF. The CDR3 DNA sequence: TGTGCCAGCAGTTACGCTTCGGACAGGGGTAACTATGGCTACACCTTC.

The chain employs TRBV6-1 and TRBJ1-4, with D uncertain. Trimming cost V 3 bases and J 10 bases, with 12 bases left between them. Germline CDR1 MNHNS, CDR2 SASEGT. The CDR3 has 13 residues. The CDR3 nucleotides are TGTGCCAGCAGTGACCGACCGGGAGGAAAACTGTTTTTT. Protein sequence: CASSDRPGGKLFF.

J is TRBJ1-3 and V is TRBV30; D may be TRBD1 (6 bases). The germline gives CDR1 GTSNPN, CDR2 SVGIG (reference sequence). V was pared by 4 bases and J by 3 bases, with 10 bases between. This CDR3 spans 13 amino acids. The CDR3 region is CAWTQGNGNTIYF. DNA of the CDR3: TGTGCCTGGACACAGGGAAATGGAAACACCATATATTTT. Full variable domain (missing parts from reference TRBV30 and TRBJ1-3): SQTIHQWPATLVQPVGSPLSLECTVEGTSNPNLYWYRQAAGRGLQLLFYSVGIGQISSEVPQNLSASRPQDRQFILSSKKLLLSDSGFYLCAWTQGNGNTIYFGEGSWLTVV.

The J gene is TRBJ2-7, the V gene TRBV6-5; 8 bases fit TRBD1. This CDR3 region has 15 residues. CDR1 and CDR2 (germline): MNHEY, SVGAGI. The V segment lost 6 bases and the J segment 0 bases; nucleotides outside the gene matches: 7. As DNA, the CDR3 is TGTGCCAGCAGCCGCCGGGGGACAGGCTCCTACGAGCAGTACTTC. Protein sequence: CASSRRGTGSYEQYF.

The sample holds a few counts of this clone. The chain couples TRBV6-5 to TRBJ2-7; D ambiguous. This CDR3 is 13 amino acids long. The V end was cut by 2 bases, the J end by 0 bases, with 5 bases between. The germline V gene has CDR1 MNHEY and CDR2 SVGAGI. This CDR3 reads CASSYEDSYEQYF. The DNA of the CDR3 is TGTGCCAGCAGTTACGAGGACTCCTACGAGCAGTACTTC.

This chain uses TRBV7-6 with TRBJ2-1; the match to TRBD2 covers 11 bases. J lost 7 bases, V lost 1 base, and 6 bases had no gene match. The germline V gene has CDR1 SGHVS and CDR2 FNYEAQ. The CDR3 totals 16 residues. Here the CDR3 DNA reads TGTGCCAGCAGCTTAGTCTCTAGCGGGGGGATTAATGAGCAGTTCTTC. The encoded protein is CASSLVSSGGINEQFF.

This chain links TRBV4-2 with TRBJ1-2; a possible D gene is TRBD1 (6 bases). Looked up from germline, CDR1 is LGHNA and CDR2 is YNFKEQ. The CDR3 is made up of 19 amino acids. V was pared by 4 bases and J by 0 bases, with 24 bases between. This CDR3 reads CASSPTRGGPGTTNYGYTF. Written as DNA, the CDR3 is TGTGCCAGCAGCCCAACCAGAGGGGGACCAGGGACCACTAACTATGGCTACACCTTC.

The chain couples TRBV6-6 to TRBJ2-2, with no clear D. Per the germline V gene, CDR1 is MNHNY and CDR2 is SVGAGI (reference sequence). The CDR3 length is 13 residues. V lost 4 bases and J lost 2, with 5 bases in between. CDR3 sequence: CASSSINTGELFF. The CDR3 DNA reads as TGTGCCAGCAGTTCTATAAACACCGGGGAGCTGTTTTTT.

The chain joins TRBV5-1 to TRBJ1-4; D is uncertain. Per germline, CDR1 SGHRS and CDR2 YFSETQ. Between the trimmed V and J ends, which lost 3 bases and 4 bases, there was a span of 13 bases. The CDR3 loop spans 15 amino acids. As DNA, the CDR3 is TGCGCCAGCAGCTCGTTAGCGGGCGTTAATGAAAAACTGTTTTTT. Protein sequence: CASSSLAGVNEKLFF.

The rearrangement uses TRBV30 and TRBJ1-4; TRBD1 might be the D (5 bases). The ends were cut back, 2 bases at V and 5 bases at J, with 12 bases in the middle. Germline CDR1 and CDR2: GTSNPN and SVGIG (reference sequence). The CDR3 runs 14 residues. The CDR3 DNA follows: TGTGCCTGGAGTCGGGGGAAGGGGAATGAAAAACTGTTTTTT. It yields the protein CAWSRGKGNEKLFF.

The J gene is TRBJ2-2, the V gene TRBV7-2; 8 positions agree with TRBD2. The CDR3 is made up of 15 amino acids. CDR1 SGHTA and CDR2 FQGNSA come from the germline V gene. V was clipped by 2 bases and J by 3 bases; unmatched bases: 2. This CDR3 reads CASSLIAGHTGELFF. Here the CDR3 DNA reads TGTGCCAGCAGCTTAATAGCGGGGCACACCGGGGAGCTGTTTTTT. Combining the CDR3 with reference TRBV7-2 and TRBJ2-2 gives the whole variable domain GAGVSQSPSNKVTEKGKDVELRCDPISGHTALYWYRQSLGQGLEFLIYFQGNSAPDKSGLPSDRFSAERTGGSVSTLTIQRTQQEDSAVYLCASSLIAGHTGELFFGEGSRLTVL.

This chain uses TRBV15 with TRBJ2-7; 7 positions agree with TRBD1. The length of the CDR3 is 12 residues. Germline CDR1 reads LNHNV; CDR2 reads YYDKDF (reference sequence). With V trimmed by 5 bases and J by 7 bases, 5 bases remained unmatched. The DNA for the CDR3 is TGTGCCACCAGCGTGACAGGGTGGGAGCAGTACTTC. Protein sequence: CATSVTGWEQYF.

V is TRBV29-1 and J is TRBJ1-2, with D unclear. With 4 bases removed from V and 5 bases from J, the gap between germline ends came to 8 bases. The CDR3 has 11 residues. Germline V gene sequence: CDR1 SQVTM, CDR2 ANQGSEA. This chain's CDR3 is CSVVTGYGYTF. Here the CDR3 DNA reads TGCAGCGTTGTAACGGGGTATGGCTACACCTTC.

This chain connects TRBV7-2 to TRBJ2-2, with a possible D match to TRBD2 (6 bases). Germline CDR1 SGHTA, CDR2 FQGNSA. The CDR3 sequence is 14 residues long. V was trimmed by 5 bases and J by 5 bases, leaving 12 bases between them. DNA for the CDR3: TGTGCCAGCAGCCTGATGGAGGGGACCGGGGAGCTGTTTTTT. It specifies CASSLMEGTGELFF.

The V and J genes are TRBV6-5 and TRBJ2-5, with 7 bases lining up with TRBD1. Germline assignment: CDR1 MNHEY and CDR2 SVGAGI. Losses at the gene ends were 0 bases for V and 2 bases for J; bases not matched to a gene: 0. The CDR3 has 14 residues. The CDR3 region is CASSYSTGQETQYF. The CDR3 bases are TGTGCCAGCAGTTACTCGACAGGGCAAGAGACCCAGTACTTC.

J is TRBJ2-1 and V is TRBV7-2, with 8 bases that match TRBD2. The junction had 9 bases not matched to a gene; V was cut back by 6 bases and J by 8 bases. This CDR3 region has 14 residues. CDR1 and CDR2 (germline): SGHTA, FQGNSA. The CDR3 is CASRPRGGKDEQFF. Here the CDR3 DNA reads TGTGCCAGCAGACCCCGCGGGGGGAAGGATGAGCAGTTCTTC.

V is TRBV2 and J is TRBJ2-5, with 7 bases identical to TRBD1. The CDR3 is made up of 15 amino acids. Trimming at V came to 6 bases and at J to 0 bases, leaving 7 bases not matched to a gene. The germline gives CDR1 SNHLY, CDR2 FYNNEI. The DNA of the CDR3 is TGTGCCAGCAGCCGGGACAGAGAGTACCAAGAGACCCAGTACTTC. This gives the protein CASSRDREYQETQYF.

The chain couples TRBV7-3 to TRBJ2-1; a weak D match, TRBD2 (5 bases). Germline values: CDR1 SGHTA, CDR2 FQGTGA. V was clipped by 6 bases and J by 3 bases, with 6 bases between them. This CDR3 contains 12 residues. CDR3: CASSEGYNEQFF. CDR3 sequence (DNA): TGTGCCAGCAGTGAGGGCTACAATGAGCAGTTCTTC.